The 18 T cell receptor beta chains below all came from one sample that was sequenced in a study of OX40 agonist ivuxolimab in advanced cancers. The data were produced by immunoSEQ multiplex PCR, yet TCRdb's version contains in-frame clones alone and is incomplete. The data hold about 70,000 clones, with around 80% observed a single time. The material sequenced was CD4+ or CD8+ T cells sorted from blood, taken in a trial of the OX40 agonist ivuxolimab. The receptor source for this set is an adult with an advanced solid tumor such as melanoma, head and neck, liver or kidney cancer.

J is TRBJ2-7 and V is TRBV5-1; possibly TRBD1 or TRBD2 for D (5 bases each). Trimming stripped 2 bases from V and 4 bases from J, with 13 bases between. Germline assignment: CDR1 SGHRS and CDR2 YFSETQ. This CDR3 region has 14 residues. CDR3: CASSFSGTMYEQYF. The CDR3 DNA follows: TGCGCCAGCAGCTTTTCCGGGACGATGTACGAGCAGTACTTC. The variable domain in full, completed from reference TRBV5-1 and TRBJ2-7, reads KAGVTQTPRYLIKTRGQQVTLSCSPISGHRSVSWYQQTPGQGLQFLFEYFSETQRNKGNFPGRFSGRQFSNSRSEMNVSTLELGDSALYLCASSFSGTMYEQYFGPGTRLTVT.

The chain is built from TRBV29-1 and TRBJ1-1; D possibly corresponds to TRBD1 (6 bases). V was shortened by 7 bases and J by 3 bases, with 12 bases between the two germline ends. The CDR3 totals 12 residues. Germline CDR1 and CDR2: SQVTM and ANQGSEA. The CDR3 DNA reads TGCAGCGCGGTAGGGGGGGACACTGAAGCTTTCTTT. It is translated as CSAVGGDTEAFF.

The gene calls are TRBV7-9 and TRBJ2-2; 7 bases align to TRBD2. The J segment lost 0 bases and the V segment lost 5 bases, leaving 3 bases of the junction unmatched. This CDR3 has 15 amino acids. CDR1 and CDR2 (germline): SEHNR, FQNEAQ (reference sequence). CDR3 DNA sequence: TGTGCCAGCAGCAAACTAGCGCCGAACACCGGGGAGCTGTTTTTT. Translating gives CASSKLAPNTGELFF.

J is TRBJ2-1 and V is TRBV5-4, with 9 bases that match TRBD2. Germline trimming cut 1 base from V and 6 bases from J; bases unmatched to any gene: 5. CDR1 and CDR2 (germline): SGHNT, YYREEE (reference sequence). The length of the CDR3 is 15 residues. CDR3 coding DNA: TGTGCCAGCAGCTTGAACCGCGGGGGGGCCAATGAGCAGTTCTTC. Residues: CASSLNRGGANEQFF.

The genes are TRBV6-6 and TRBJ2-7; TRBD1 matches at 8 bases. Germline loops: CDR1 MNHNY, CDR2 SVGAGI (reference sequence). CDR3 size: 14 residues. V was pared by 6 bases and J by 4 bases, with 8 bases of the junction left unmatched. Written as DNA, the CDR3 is TGTGCCAGCAGACCAGACAGGGGAATTTACGAGCAGTACTTC. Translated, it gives CASRPDRGIYEQYF.

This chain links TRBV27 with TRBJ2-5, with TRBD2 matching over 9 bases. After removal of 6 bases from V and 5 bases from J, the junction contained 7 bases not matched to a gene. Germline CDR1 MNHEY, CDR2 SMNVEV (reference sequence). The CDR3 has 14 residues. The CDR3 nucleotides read TGTGCCAGCAGCCGTAGCGGGGGAAGTGAGACCCAGTACTTC. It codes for CASSRSGGSETQYF.

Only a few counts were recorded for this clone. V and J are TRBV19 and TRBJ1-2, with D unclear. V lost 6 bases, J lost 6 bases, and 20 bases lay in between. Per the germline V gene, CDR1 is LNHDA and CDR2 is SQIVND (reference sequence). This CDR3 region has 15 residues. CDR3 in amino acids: CASRGRPSTADGYTF. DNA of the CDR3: TGTGCCAGTAGAGGTCGGCCCTCCACCGCGGATGGCTACACCTTC.

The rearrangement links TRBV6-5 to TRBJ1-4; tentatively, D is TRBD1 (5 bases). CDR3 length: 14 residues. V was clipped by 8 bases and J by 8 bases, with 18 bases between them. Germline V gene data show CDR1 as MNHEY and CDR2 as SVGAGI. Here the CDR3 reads CASSRDPVTEKLFF. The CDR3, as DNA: TGTGCCAGCTCGAGGGACCCCGTGACGGAAAAACTGTTTTTT.

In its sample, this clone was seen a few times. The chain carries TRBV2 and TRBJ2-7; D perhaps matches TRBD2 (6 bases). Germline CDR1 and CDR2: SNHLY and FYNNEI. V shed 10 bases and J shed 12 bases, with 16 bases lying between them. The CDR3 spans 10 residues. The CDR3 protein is CATANRDLYF. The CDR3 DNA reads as TGTGCCACCGCTAACCGGGACTTGTACTTC.

CDR3 DNA sequence: TGTGCCAGCAGCCCGAGACAGTTCTATGGCTACACCTTC. Translating gives CASSPRQFYGYTF. The chain uses TRBV5-4 and TRBJ1-2; D might be TRBD1 (5 bases). The germline gives CDR1 SGHNT, CDR2 YYREEE (reference sequence). Between the trimmed V and J ends, which lost 4 bases and 4 bases, there was a span of 11 bases. CDR3 size: 13 residues.

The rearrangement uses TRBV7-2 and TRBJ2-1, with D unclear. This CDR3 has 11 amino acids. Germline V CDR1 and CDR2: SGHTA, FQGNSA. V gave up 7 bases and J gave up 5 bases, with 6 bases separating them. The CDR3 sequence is CASTRHNEQFF. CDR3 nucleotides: TGTGCCAGCACCCGCCACAATGAGCAGTTCTTC.

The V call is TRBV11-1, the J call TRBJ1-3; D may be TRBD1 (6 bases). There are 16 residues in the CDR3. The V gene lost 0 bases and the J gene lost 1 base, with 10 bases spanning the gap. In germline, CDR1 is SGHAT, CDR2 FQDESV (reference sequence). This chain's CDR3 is CASSLASGTSGNTIYF. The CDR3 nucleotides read TGTGCCAGCAGCTTAGCCTCAGGGACATCTGGAAACACCATATATTTT.

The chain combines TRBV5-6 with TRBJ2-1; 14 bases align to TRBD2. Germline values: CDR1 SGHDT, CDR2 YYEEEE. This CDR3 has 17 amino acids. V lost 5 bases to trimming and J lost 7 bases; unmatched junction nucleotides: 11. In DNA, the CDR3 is TGTGCCAGCAGGCCGACTAGCGGGAGGGCCGGTAGTAATGAGCAGTTCTTC. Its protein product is CASRPTSGRAGSNEQFF.

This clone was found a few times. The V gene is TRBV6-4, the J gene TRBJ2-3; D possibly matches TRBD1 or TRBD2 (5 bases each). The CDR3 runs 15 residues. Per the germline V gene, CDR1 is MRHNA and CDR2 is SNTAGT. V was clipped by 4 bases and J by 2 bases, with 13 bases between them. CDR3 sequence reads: CASSAGTDPTDTQYF. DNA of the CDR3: TGTGCCAGCAGTGCCGGGACGGACCCCACAGATACGCAGTATTTT.

CDR3 DNA sequence: TGTGCCAGCAGCCACAGCCGGAGCTCCTACAATGAGCAGTTCTTC. It encodes CASSHSRSSYNEQFF. The chain employs TRBV11-1 and TRBJ2-1; D is unresolved. Germline CDR1 SGHAT, CDR2 FQDESV (reference sequence). The CDR3 is 15 amino acids. Trimming removed 5 bases at V and 0 bases at J, with 11 bases between.

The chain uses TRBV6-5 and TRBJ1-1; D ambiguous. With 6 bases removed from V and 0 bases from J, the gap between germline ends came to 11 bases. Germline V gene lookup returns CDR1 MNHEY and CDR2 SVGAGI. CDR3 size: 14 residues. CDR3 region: CASSPENMNTEAFF. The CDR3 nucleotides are TGTGCCAGCAGCCCAGAGAATATGAACACTGAAGCTTTCTTT.

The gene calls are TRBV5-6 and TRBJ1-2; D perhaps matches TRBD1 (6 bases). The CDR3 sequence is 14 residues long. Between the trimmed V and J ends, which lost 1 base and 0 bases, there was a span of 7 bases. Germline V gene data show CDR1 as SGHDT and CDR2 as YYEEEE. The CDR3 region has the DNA TGTGCCAGCAGCTTGTGGGGGCCTAACTATGGCTACACCTTC. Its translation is CASSLWGPNYGYTF.

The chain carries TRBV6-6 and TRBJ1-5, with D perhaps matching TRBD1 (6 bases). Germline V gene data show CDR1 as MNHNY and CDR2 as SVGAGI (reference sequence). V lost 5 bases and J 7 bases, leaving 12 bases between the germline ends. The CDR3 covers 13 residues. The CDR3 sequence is CASSAGAGQPQHF. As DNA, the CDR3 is TGTGCCAGCAGTGCAGGGGCTGGCCAGCCCCAGCATTTT.